This record concerns one T cell receptor beta chain sequence. As yet, its antigen is unknown. The record originates from a study of T cells in localized non-small cell lung cancer. Germline CDR1 is SEHNR and CDR2 is FQNEAQ (reference sequence). This CDR3 comprises 12 residues. V lost 0 bases and J 4 bases, leaving 3 bases between the germline ends. Overall study findings and caveats: Analysis by sequencing included only one tumor region, so heterogeneity remains possible. Uninvolved adjacent lung, not tumor, had the highest T cell clonality. Appearing in adjacent lung were a median around 60 of the top 100 tumor clones.

Produced via immunoSEQ multiplex PCR; TCRdb's table is partial and in-frame only. The data contain several thousand clones, roughly 86% of them singletons. Sequencing used peripheral blood, obtained before any cancer treatment. The receptor was isolated from a male donor older than 55 with stage III lung adenocarcinoma. This rearrangement joins TRBV7-9 to TRBJ2-5; no clear D. The CDR3 here is CASSLAGETQYF. The CDR3, as DNA: TGTGCCAGCAGCTTAGCGGGAGAGACCCAGTACTTC.